What follows is one TCR beta chain and its context. This clone's antigen is unknown. The record has no base qualities; no much larger clone is one base away. TCRbeta CDR3 regions were amplified from genomic DNA using the immunoSEQ Assay, a bias-controlled multiplex PCR. The authors' pipeline ran thus. The number of nucleated cells in each sample was estimated by amplification of reference gene primers within the assay. Sequence reads were collapsed and filtered to measure the absolute abundance of every unique TCRbeta CDR3 rearrangement. For each sample, productive Simpson clonality was calculated as the square root of Simpson's diversity index across productive rearrangements. TCRdb took this table from immuneACCESS and kept in-frame rearrangements with V and J called. Such tables lack part of the clones; where checked against another copy, unresolved V genes explain under half of the gap, and the rest is unexplained. Clonal size and the V and J genes are those of that table, whereas D and trimming came from the DNA. Counted in this sample were under 300,000 clones; 65% to 85% of them appeared once. Of the sample, over 1.3% falls within the top ten clones.

In Seattle, one collaborating source enrolled patients while the infection was active and tracked those patients longitudinally over the course of disease. Each collaborating institution followed its own protocols to collect whole blood in K2EDTA tubes. For TCRbeta analysis, collaborators shipped samples in one of three forms: frozen whole blood, isolated PBMCs, or DNA extracted from either of those sample types. The cysteine opens and the phenylalanine closes a CDR3 of 15 amino acids. The read is trimmed to its CDR3 DNA, 45 bases read in frame from base 1. The germline V gene sets CDR1 to SGHTA and CDR2 to FQGNSA. Trimming takes 2 bases off V and 4 bases off J; junction bases not matched to a gene: 4. This sample was taken from a study of blood T cell repertoires in COVID-19 (TCRdb year 2020). Regarding the research as a whole: Samples covering the acute and convalescent phases of COVID-19 were provided by collaborators in the United States, Italy and Spain. Nearly every sample came with metadata listing a de-identified subject ID, COVID-19 status, age in years and sex. Subjects who had been exposed to COVID-19, were actively infected with it, or had recovered from it provided the deeply sampled blood TCRbeta repertoires that made up the dataset. A freely available public database, intended as a resource for researchers studying the immune response to SARS-CoV-2, is where the repertoires were released. The material from the prospective study consisted of cDNA or gDNA derived from T cells, B-cell-depleted T cells, or PBMCs. Where HLA class I and class II types were available, the types were taken from metadata supplied by the sample provider, not from assay-based typing. Samples were obtained from the ongoing ImmuneRACE study (first 160 participants) and from some 1,200 subjects provided by 6 global collaborators.

Findings and caveats that apply to the study as a whole: The amount of clinical and demographic metadata varied by source and participant and was provided uncurated.

Recombination connected TRBV7-2 to TRBJ2-2; 7 nucleotides in the junction match TRBD1. This TCR was sampled from a human donor with COVID-19, enrolled during active disease. The donor label of this sample is uncertain. Sequencing used peripheral blood. The DNA is as follows: TGTGCCAGCAGCTTAAAGGGGGCCGTCACCGGGGAGCTGTTTTTT. It specifies CASSLKGAVTGELFF.